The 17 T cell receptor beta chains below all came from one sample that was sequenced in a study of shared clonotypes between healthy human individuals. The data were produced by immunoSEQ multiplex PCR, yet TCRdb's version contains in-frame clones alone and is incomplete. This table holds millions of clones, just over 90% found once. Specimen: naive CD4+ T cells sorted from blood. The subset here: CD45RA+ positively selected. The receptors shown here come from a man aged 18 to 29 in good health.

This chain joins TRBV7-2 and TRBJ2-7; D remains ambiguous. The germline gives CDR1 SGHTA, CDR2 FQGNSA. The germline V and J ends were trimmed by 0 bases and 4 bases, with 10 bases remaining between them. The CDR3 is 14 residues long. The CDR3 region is CASSLAVASYEQYF. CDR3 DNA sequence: TGTGCCAGCAGCTTAGCCGTTGCTAGTTACGAGCAGTACTTC.

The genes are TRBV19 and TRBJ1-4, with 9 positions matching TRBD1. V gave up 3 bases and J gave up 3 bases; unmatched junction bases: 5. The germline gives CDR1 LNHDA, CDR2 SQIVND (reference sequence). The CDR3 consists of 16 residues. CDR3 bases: TGTGCCAGTAGTATGGGGACAGGGACTGCTAATGAAAAACTGTTTTTT. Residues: CASSMGTGTANEKLFF.

The CDR3 DNA is TGTGCCTGCGAGGTGAGGGCGAGCTCCTATAATTCACCCCTCCACTTT. This codes for CACEVRASSYNSPLHF. This chain links TRBV30 with TRBJ1-6, with D unresolved. Trimming took off 6 bases at V and 0 bases at J, with 15 bases between the two ends. Germline V CDR1 and CDR2: GTSNPN, SVGIG (reference sequence). This CDR3 is 16 amino acids long.

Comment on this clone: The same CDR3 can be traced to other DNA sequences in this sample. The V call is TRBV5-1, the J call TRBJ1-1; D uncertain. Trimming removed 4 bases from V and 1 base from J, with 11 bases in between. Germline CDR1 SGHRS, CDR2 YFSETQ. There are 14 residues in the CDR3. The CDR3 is CASSPGTGNTEAFF. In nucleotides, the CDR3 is TGCGCCAGCAGCCCCGGAACGGGGAACACTGAAGCTTTCTTT.

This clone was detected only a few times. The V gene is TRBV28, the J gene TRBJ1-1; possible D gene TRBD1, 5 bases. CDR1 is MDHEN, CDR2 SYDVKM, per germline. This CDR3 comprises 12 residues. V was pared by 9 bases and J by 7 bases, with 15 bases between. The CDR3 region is CASMWDVGEAFF. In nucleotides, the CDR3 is TGTGCCAGTATGTGGGACGTTGGTGAAGCTTTCTTT. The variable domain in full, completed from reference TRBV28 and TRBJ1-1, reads DVKVTQSSRYLVKRTGEKVFLECVQDMDHENMFWYRQDPGLGLRLIYFSYDVKMKEKGDIPEGYSVSREKKERFSLILESASTNQTSMYLCASMWDVGEAFFGQGTRLTVV.

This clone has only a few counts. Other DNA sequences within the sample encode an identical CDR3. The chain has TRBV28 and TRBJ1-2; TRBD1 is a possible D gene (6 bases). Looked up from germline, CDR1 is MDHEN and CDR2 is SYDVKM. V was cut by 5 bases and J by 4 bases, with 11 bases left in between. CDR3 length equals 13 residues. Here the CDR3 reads CASSPQGTYGYTF. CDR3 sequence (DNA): TGTGCCAGCAGTCCCCAGGGGACCTATGGCTACACCTTC.

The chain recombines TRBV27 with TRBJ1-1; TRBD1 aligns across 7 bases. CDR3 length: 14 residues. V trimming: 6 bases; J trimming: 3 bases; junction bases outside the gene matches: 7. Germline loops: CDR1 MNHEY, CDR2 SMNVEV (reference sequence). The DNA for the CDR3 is TGTGCCAGCAGGGGCAGGGGGGTCTACACTGAAGCTTTCTTT. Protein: CASRGRGVYTEAFF.

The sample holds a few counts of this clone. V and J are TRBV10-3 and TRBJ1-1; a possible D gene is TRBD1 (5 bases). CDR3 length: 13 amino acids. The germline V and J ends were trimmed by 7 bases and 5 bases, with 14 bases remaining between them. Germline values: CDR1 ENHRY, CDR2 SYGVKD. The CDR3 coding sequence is TGTGCCATCAACGCGGGGGGATGGACTGAAGCTTTCTTT. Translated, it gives CAINAGGWTEAFF.

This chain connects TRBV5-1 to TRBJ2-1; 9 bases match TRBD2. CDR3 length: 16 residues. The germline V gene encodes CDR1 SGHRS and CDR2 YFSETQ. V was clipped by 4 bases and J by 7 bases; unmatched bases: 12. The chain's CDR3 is CASSISGAGGRNEQFF. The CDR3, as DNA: TGCGCCAGCAGCATCAGTGGGGCGGGAGGGCGAAATGAGCAGTTCTTC.

The CDR3 protein is CASSLALVHSPLHF. As DNA, the CDR3 is TGTGCCAGCAGCTTAGCCTTAGTGCATTCACCCCTCCACTTT. The chain recombines TRBV7-8 with TRBJ1-6, with unresolved D. CDR3 length equals 14 residues. Germline V gives CDR1 SGHVS, CDR2 FQNEAQ. Trimming stripped 0 bases from V and 8 bases from J, with 8 bases between.

CDR3 DNA: TGTGCCACCAGCAGAGTGACTATGGGACTAGCGGGGGTATACCACACAGATACGCAGTATTTT. Translation gives CATSRVTMGLAGVYHTDTQYF. This sequence joins TRBV15 and TRBJ2-3; 14 nucleotides line up with TRBD2. CDR1 and CDR2 (germline): LNHNV, YYDKDF (reference sequence). CDR3 length equals 21 residues. After removal of 1 base from V and 2 bases from J, the junction contained 14 bases not matched to a gene.

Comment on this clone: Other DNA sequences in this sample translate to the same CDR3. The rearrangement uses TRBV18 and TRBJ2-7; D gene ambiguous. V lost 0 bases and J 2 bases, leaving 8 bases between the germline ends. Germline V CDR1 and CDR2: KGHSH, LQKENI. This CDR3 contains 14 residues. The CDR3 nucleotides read TGTGCCAGCTCACCACCGGCCGACGCCTACGAGCAGTACTTC. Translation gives CASSPPADAYEQYF.

CDR3: CASSSGQMINSPLHF. The CDR3, as DNA: TGTGCCAGCAGTTCGGGACAGATGATTAATTCACCCCTCCACTTT. This chain links TRBV6-1 with TRBJ1-6, with TRBD1 matching 7 bases. J was trimmed by 6 bases and V by 5 bases; bases with no gene match: 7. Germline V gene lookup returns CDR1 MNHNS and CDR2 SASEGT. The CDR3 totals 15 residues.

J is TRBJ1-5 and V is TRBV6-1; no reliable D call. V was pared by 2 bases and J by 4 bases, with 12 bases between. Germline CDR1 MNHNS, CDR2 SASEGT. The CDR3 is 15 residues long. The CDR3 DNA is TGTGCCAGCAGTGAACCCAAAAGCGGTAATCAGCCCCAGCATTTT. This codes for CASSEPKSGNQPQHF.

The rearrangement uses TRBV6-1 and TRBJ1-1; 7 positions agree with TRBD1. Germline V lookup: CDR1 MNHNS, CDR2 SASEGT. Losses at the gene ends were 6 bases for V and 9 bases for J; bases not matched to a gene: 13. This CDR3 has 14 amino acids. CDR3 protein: CASRRPGQMIKAFF. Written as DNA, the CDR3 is TGTGCCAGCAGAAGACCGGGACAGATGATTAAAGCTTTCTTT.

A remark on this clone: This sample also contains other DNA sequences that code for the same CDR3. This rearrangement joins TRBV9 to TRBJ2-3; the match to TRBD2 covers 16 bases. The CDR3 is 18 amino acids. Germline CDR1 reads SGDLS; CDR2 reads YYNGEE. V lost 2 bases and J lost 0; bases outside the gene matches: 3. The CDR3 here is CASSVGTSGGASTDTQYF. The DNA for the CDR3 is TGTGCCAGCAGCGTTGGGACTAGCGGGGGGGCCAGCACAGATACGCAGTATTTT.

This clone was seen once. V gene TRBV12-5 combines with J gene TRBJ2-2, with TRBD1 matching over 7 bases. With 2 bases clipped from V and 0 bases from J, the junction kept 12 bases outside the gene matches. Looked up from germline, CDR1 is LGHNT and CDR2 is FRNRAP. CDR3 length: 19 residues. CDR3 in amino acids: CASGLQGFSDRTNTGELFF. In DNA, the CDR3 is TGTGCTAGTGGTTTGCAAGGCTTTTCGGACAGGACGAACACCGGGGAGCTGTTTTTT.